The source of this T cell receptor (beta chain) is a study of monozygotic twins with inflammatory bowel disease (dated by TCRdb to the late 2010s). Some background on the complete study: A total of approximately 28 monozygotic twin pairs were included in the full study, comprising nine German pairs (four IBD-concordant, five IBD-discordant) and 19 IBD-discordant Danish pairs. Disease-associated traits were sought mainly through comparisons between IBD patients and their genetically identical healthy co-twins within discordant pairs. Each individual had, on average, about 151 000 unique TCRalpha sequences and 181 000 unique TCRbeta sequences available for analysis.

The CDR3 covers 19 residues, taking in both the cysteine and the phenylalanine. The record lacks a DNA sequence. Summary of the overall study and its limitations: Different T cell subtypes could not be distinguished in the analysis. The results gave no support for a single strong signal or clonotype linked to IBD. Because patients were on differing immunosuppressive treatments, the repertoires may have picked up extra background noise and inter-individual variability. Compared with healthy twins, IBD patients shared fewer clonotypes with other individuals, and the difference was most pronounced in patients with signs of disease activity. Repertoire similarity did not differ between concordant and discordant twins, possibly due to limited statistical power. A decrease in TCRbeta repertoire diversity, as measured by inverse Simpson index, was observed in IBD patients compared with their healthy co-twins.

From each donor, an approximately 2.5 ml peripheral blood sample was drawn into PAXgene tubes and stored at -80 degrees C. Without any T cell sorting, total RNA was extracted from whole blood using the PAXgene blood miRNA kit on an automated QIAcube. Peripheral blood from monozygotic twin pairs, either concordant or discordant for inflammatory bowel disease, underwent deep TCRalpha and TCRbeta repertoire profiling that used unique molecular barcoding. Smoking habits were recorded for all twin pairs, and individuals were classified as current, former or never smokers. Libraries were constructed by 5' RACE. Each TCR library was prepared from 3,000 to 4,000 ng of total RNA. For each sample, cDNA synthesis with SMARTScribe reverse transcriptase was split into eight separate reactions. Unique molecular identifiers containing a 6-nucleotide sample barcode were introduced through template switching during cDNA synthesis. TCRalpha and TCRbeta cDNA was amplified in two nested PCRs of roughly 16 and 10 cycles, and bead purification was carried out after each PCR. Before amplification, the cDNA was treated with uracil DNA-glycosylase and purified using the QIAquick PCR purification kit. The second PCR added Illumina TruSeq-compatible adapters along with sample-specific barcodes. Library quality and concentration were assessed using TapeStation and Qubit, and approximately 5 ng of each library was pooled. The pooled libraries were sequenced with 2 x 100 bp reads and custom sequencing primers on an Illumina HiSeq2500 single-index Rapid Run. The study's processing was this. MiGEC version 1.2.6 was used for UMI-based consensus assembly, which corrected PCR and sequencing errors. MiXCR version 2.1.1 handled V(D)J alignment, clonotype assembly and CDR3 extraction. Normalisation of gene usage, clonotype sharing and MAIT/NKT TCR abundance was achieved by analysing the top 1000, 10 000 and 20 000 clonotypes per sample. After downsampling to 27 000 UMIs, diversity was calculated as the inverse Simpson index using the vegan R package. Statistical testing used paired Mann-Whitney U tests on the discordant twin pairs and applied Benjamini-Hochberg correction for multiple testing. TCRdb reprocessed the raw reads; every CDR3 protein sequence is a single record, and DNA is not supplied. The V and J calls, along with clone size, are taken from TCRdb and not from the paper's own processing. The table held for this sample gives 400,000 or so distinct CDR3 sequences. The ten largest clones represent roughly 2.2% of the sample.

About this clonotype: Its antigen target is currently unknown.

Sequencing was performed on blood. The chain uses TRBV12-3 or TRBV12-4 and TRBJ2-1; lacking DNA, the TRBD2 call made by TCRdb goes unchecked. This clonotype originated in a human donor with ulcerative colitis or Crohn's disease, or a healthy co-twin of an affected twin (not recorded which). The encoded CDR3 is CASSKRTSGGHRGYNEQFF.